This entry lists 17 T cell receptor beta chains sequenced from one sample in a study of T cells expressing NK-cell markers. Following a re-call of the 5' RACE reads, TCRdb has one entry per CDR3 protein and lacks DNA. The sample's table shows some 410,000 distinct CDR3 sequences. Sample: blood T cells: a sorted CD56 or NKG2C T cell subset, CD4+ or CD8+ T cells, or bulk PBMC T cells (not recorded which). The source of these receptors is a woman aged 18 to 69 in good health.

The CDR3 loop reads CSVMGRSYGYTF. The rearrangement links TRBV29-1 to TRBJ1-2; the TRBD1 assignment by TCRdb is unverifiable without DNA. This CDR3 region has 12 residues. Germline V lookup: CDR1 SQVTM, CDR2 ANQGSEA.

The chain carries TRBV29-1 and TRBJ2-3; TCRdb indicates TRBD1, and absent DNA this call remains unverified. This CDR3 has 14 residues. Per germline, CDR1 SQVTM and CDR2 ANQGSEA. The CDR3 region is CSVEGTGGRDTQYF.

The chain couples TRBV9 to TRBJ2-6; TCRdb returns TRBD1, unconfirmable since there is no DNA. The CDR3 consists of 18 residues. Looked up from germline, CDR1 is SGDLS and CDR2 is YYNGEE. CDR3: CASSVATGQGPGANVLTF.

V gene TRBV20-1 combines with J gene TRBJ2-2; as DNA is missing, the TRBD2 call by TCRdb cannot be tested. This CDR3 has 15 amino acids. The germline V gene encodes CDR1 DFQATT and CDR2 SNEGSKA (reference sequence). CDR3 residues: CSATSGTPNTGELFF.

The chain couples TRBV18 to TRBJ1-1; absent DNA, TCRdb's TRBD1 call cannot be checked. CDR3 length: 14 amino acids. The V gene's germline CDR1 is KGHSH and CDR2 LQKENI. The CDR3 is CASSPQGGTAEAFF. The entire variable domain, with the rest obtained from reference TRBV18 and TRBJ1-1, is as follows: NAGVMQNPRHLVRRRGQEARLRCSPMKGHSHVYWYRQLPEEGLKFMVYLQKENIIDESGMPKERFSAEFPKEGPSILRIQQVVRGDSAAYFCASSPQGGTAEAFFGQGTRLTVV.

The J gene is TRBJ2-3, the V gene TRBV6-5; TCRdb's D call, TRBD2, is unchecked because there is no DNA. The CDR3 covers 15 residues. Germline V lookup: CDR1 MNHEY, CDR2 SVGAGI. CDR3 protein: CASSVLAGGPDTQYF.

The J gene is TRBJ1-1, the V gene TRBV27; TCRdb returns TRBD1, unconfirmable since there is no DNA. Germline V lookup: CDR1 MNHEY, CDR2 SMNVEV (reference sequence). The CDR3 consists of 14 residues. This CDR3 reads CASSTGRGWTEAFF.

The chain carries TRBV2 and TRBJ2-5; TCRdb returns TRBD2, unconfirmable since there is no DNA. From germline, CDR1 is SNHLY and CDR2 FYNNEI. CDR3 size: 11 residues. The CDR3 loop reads CASAGEETQYF.

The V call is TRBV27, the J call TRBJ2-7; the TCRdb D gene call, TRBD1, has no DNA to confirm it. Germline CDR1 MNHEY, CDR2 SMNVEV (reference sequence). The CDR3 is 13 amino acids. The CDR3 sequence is CASSLGPDYEQYF.

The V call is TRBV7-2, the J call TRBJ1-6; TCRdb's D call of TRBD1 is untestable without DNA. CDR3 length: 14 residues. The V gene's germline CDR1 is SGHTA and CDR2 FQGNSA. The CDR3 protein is CASQDWDGGAPLHF.

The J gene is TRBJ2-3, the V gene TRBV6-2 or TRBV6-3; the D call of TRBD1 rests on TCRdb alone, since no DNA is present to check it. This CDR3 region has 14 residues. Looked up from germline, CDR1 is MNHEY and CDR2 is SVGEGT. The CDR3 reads CASSYGQGSDTQYF.

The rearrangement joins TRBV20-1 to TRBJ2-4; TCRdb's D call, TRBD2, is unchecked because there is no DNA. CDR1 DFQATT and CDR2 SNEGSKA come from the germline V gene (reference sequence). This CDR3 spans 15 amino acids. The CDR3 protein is CSAREAGLEKNIQYF.

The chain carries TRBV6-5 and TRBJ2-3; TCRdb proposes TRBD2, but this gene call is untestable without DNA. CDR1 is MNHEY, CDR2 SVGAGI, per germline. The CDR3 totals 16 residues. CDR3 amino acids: CASSYGLAGVASTQYF.

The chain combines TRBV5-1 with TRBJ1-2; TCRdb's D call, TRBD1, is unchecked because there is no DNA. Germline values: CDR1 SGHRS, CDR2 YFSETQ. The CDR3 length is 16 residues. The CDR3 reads CASNRLGQGENYGYTF. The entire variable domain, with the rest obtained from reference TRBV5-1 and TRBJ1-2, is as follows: KAGVTQTPRYLIKTRGQQVTLSCSPISGHRSVSWYQQTPGQGLQFLFEYFSETQRNKGNFPGRFSGRQFSNSRSEMNVSTLELGDSALYLCASNRLGQGENYGYTFGSGTRLTVV.

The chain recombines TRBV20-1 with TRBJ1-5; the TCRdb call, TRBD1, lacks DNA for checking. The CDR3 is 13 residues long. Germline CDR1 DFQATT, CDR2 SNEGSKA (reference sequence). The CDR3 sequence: CSALKQGGQPQHF.

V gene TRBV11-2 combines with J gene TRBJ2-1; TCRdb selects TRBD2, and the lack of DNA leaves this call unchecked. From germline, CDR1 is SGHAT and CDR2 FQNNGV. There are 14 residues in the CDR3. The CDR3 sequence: CASSSLGSYNEQFF.

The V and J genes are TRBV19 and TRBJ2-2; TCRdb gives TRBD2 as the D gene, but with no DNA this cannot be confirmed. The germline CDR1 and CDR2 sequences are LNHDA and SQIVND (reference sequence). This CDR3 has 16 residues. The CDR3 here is CASRLAGGPRTGELFF.